Listed below are T cell receptor beta chains from one sample, sequenced in a study of T cell responses to AZD1222 COVID-19 vaccine. The method was immunoSEQ multiplex PCR; TCRdb's version includes in-frame clones alone and lacks a portion of them. The table includes some 110,000 clones, about 90% detected once. The sample here was peripheral blood, taken on day 0 of AZD1222 vaccination. The receptors originated from an adult in good health. Each CDR3 is given with its conserved first and last residue. D genes are given only for firm matches. The size field is filled for only some rows; it gives once, few, many or a size class.

V	J	size	D	CDR3	DNA
TRBV6-5	TRBJ1-6	.	TRBD1	CASRDNRGHNSPLHF	TGTGCCAGCAGAGACAACAGGGGGCACAATTCACCCCTCCACTTT
TRBV7-2	TRBJ1-5	.	.	CASSLRGNQPQHF	TGTGCCAGCAGCTTACGTGGCAATCAGCCCCAGCATTTT
TRBV9	TRBJ2-1	.	TRBD1	CASSVTQGGLGNGEQFF	TGTGCCAGCAGCGTCACCCAAGGGGGCTTAGGGAACGGTGAGCAGTTCTTC
TRBV10-3	TRBJ1-4	.	.	CAIRPGVGEKLFF	TGTGCCATCAGACCTGGGGTCGGCGAAAAACTGTTTTTT
TRBV6-4	TRBJ2-1	.	.	CASSEVVGVPGSSYNEQFF	TGTGCCAGCAGTGAGGTGGTAGGGGTCCCTGGAAGCTCCTACAATGAGCAGTTCTTC
TRBV2	TRBJ1-1	.	.	CASRRGDSTEAFF	TGTGCCAGCAGACGCGGGGATAGCACTGAAGCTTTCTTT
TRBV5-4	TRBJ2-4	.	.	CASSLPGGAKNIQYF	TGTGCCAGCAGCTTGCCAGGGGGGGCCAAAAACATTCAGTACTTC
TRBV7-9	TRBJ1-3	.	TRBD1	CASSPRQGRDTGNTIYF	TGTGCCAGCAGCCCAAGACAGGGGCGAGATACTGGAAACACCATATATTTT
TRBV12-3/TRBV12-4	TRBJ1-4	.	.	CASSPDRGKLFF	TGTGCCAGCAGCCCTGACAGAGGCAAACTGTTTTTT
TRBV30	TRBJ2-7	.	.	CAWGPQYEQYF	TGTGCCTGGGGGCCACAGTACGAGCAGTACTTC
TRBV11-2	TRBJ2-7	.	TRBD2	CASGLADYEQYF	TGTGCCAGCGGACTAGCAGATTACGAGCAGTACTTC
TRBV28	TRBJ1-2	.	TRBD1	CASIRVDQGGLYGYTF	TGTGCCAGCATCCGAGTCGATCAGGGGGGACTTTATGGCTACACCTTC
TRBV7-6	TRBJ2-5	.	.	CASSTLDSANQETQYF	TGTGCCAGCAGCACCCTCGACAGTGCCAACCAAGAGACCCAGTACTTC
TRBV2	TRBJ1-4	.	.	CASSPHQSTNEKLFF	TGTGCCAGCAGCCCCCACCAGTCAACTAATGAAAAACTGTTTTTT
TRBV7-2	TRBJ2-7	few	TRBD2	CASSLVLAGGPDEQYF	TGTGCCAGCAGCTTAGTATTGGCGGGAGGGCCCGACGAGCAGTACTTC
TRBV27	TRBJ2-5	.	.	CASSPTETRGETQYF	TGTGCCAGCAGTCCGACGGAGACTAGAGGGGAGACCCAGTACTTC
TRBV2	TRBJ2-3	few	.	CASRHATDTQYF	TGTGCCAGCAGGCATGCCACAGATACGCAGTATTTT
TRBV28	TRBJ1-2	.	.	CASSRQGYGYTF	TGTGCCAGCAGTCGGCAGGGCTATGGCTACACCTTC
TRBV4-1	TRBJ2-2	.	.	CASSPRESGELFF	TGCGCCAGCAGCCCCAGGGAGTCCGGGGAGCTGTTTTTT
TRBV6-9	TRBJ1-1	.	.	CASSYSGTHTTPPLNTEAFF	TGTGCCAGCAGTTATTCAGGAACCCACACAACACCACCATTGAACACTGAAGCTTTCTTT
TRBV11-1	TRBJ1-6	.	.	CASSPVGTPNSPLHF	TGTGCCAGCAGCCCGGTGGGGACGCCTAATTCACCCCTCCACTTT
TRBV7-8	TRBJ1-5	.	TRBD1	CASSYRGQGNQPQHF	TGTGCCAGCAGCTACAGGGGGCAAGGCAATCAGCCCCAGCATTTT
TRBV7-2	TRBJ2-3	.	.	CASRPAGQRASTDTQYF	TGTGCCAGCAGACCCGCGGGCCAGCGGGCATCCACAGATACGCAGTATTTT
TRBV30	TRBJ1-1	.	.	CAWSGWGSEAFF	TGTGCCTGGAGTGGCTGGGGGTCTGAAGCTTTCTTT
TRBV9	TRBJ2-2	.	.	CASSVGTSNTGELFF	TGTGCCAGCAGCGTCGGGACATCGAACACCGGGGAGCTGTTTTTT
TRBV28	TRBJ1-2	.	.	CASSLTDNYGYTF	TGTGCCAGCAGTCTAACTGATAACTATGGCTACACCTTC
TRBV5-6	TRBJ2-2	.	.	CASSFGTGLPGELFF	TGTGCCAGCAGCTTCGGAACCGGTCTACCCGGGGAGCTGTTTTTT
TRBV27	TRBJ1-6	.	.	CASSLSPLNSPLHF	TGTGCCAGCAGTTTATCCCCCCTCAATTCACCCCTCCACTTT
TRBV7-6	TRBJ1-3	.	.	CASSLGLGRSGNTIYF	TGTGCCAGCAGCTTAGGGCTTGGGCGGAGCGGAAACACCATATATTTT